This T cell receptor (beta chain) was identified in a study of early T cells in non-severe SARS-CoV-2 infection. Study background: It was bulk RNA from unsorted whole blood that was sequenced, and the chains were unpaired.

Germline V CDR1 and CDR2: SGHNT, YYREEE (reference sequence). Trimming stripped 3 bases from V and 0 bases from J, with 13 bases between. The CDR3 is made up of 15 amino acids. Unique molecular identifiers tagged individual cDNA molecules. TCRdb re-derived calls from the 5' RACE reads in MiXCR, one entry per CDR3 protein. The repertoire includes more than 65,000 distinct CDR3 sequences, about an eighth of them detected once, and 1.4% sits in the top ten. This clonotype came up many times. The chain is built from TRBV5-4 and TRBJ2-7; D call uncertain. This TCR derives from an adult who was a healthcare worker with PCR-confirmed SARS-CoV-2 infection or an uninfected control (not recorded which). The specimen sequenced was whole blood. The chain's CDR3 is CASSYRAQSSYEQYF. For the CDR3, the DNA is TGTGCCAGCAGCTACCGGGCCCAGAGCTCCTACGAGCAGTACTTC.